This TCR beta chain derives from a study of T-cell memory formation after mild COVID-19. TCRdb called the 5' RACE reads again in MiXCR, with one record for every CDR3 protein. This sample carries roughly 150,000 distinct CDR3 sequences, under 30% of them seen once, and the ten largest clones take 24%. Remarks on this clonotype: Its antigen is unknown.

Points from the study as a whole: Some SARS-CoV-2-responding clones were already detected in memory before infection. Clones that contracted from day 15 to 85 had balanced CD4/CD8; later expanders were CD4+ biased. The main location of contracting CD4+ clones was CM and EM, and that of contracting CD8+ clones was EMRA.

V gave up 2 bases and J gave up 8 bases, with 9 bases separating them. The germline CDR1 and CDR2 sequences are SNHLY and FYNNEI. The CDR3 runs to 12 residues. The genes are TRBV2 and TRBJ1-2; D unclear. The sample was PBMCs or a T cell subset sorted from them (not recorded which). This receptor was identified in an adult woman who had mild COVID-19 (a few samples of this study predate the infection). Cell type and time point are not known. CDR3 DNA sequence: TGTGCCAGCAGTGAATACGGGGAGGGCTACACCTTC. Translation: CASSEYGEGYTF.